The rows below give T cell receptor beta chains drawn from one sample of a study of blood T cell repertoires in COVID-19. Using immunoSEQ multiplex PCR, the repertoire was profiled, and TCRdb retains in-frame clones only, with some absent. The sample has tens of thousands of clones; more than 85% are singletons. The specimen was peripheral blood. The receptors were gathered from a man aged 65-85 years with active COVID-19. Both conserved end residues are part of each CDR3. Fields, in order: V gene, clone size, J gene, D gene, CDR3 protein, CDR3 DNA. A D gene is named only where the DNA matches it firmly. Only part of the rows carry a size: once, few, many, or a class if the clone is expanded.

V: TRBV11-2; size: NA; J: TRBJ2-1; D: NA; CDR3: CASSLGGGQSSYNEQFF; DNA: TGTGCCAGCAGCTTAGGGGGCGGACAGAGCTCCTACAATGAGCAGTTCTTC
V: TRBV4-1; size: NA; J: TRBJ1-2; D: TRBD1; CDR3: CASSPLQGQGRANYGYTF; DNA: TGCGCCAGCAGCCCACTCCAAGGACAGGGAAGAGCTAACTATGGCTACACCTTC
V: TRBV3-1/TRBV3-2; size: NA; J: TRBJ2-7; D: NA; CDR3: CASSLRTLGEQYF; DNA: TGTGCCAGCAGCCTAAGAACCCTAGGCGAGCAGTACTTC
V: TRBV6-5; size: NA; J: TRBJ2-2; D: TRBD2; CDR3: CASLREGHEVGELFF; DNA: TGTGCCAGCCTTAGGGAGGGTCATGAAGTCGGGGAGCTGTTTTTT
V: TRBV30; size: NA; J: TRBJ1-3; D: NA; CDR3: CACAVRGRRNTIYF; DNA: TGTGCCTGTGCAGTACGGGGGAGACGGAACACCATATATTTT
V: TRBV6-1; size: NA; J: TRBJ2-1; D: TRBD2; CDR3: CASSDSGSSYNEQFF; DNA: TGTGCCAGCAGTGATAGCGGGAGCTCCTACAATGAGCAGTTCTTC
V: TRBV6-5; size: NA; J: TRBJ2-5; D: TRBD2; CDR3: CASTQTGGGQETQYF; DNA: TGTGCCAGCACCCAAACGGGGGGAGGTCAAGAGACCCAGTACTTC
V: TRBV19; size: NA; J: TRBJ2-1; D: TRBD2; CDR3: CASSIQPGTSGGGQFF; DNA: TGTGCCAGTAGTATTCAACCCGGGACTAGCGGGGGGGGGCAGTTCTTC
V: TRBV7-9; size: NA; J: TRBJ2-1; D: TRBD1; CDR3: CASSRDRVGNEQFF; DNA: TGTGCCAGCAGCAGAGACAGGGTTGGCAATGAGCAGTTCTTC
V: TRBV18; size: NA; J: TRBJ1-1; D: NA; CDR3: CASSPLGDTEAFF; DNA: TGTGCCAGCTCACCACTGGGAGATACTGAAGCTTTCTTT
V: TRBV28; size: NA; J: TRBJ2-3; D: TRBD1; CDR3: CASSPGTGVGTQYF; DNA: TGTGCCAGCAGCCCCGGGACAGGGGTGGGTACGCAGTATTTT
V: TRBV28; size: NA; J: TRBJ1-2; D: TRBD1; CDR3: CASSLLLGRGQGSDGYTF; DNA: TGTGCCAGCAGTTTATTATTGGGTCGGGGACAGGGATCGGATGGCTACACCTTC
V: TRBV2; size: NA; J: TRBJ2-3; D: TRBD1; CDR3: CASTPRDRGGDTQYF; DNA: TGTGCCAGCACCCCGCGGGACAGGGGAGGAGATACGCAGTATTTT
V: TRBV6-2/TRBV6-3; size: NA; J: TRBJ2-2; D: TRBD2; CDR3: CASSYPAWTSGSGTGELFF; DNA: TGTGCCAGCAGTTACCCGGCCTGGACTAGCGGGAGCGGTACCGGGGAGCTGTTTTTT
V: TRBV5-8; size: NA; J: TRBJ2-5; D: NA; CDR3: CASLLGGNQETQYF; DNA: TGTGCCAGCCTCCTGGGCGGGAACCAAGAGACCCAGTACTTC
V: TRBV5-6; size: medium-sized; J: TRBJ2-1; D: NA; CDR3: CASSFNPGLYNEQFF; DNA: TGTGCCAGCAGCTTCAACCCGGGACTTTACAATGAGCAGTTCTTC
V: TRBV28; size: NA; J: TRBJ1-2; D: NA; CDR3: CASSLVANYGYTF; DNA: TGTGCCAGCAGTTTGGTAGCTAACTATGGCTACACCTTC
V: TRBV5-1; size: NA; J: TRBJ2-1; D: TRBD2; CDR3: CASSPSGRTPYNEQFF; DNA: TGCGCCAGCAGCCCTAGCGGGAGGACCCCTTACAATGAGCAGTTCTTC
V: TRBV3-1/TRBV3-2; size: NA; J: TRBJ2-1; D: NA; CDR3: CASSQAWGVAGNEQFF; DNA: TGTGCCAGCAGCCAAGCTTGGGGGGTTGCCGGCAATGAGCAGTTCTTC
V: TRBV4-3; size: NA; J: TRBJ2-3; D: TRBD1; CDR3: CASSQDVRGPGTDTQYF; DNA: TGCGCCAGCAGCCAAGATGTAAGGGGGCCGGGCACAGATACGCAGTATTTT
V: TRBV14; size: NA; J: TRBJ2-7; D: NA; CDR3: CASSPPGYWGEQYF; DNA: TGTGCCAGCAGCCCCCCGGGGTACTGGGGCGAGCAGTACTTC
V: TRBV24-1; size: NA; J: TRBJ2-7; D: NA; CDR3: CATSDWGEDEQYF; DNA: TGTGCCACCAGTGATTGGGGGGAGGACGAGCAGTACTTC
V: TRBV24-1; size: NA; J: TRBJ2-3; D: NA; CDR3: CATSGRGEDTQYF; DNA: TGTGCCACGTCGGGGCGGGGCGAAGATACGCAGTATTTT
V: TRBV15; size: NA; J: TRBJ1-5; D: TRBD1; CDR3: CATSKPWDRGEYSNQPQHF; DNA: TGTGCCACCAGCAAACCCTGGGACAGGGGGGAATATAGCAATCAGCCCCAGCATTTT
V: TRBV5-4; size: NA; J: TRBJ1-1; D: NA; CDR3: CASSSGVLGTEAFF; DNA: TGTGCCAGCAGCTCAGGGGTTCTGGGCACTGAAGCTTTCTTT
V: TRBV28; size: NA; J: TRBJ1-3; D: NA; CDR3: CASSTGHHSGNTIYF; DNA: TGTGCCAGCAGTACCGGACACCACTCTGGAAACACCATATATTTT
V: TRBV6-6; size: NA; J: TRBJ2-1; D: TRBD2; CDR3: CASTRPGLASYNEQFF; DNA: TGTGCCAGCACCCGCCCCGGACTAGCTTCCTACAATGAGCAGTTCTTC
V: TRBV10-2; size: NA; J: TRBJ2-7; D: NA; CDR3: CASSRRGSYEQYF; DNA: TGCGCCAGCAGCCGAAGGGGCTCCTACGAGCAGTACTTC
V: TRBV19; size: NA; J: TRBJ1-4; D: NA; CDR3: CASSSARSGDEKLFF; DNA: TGTGCCAGTAGTTCGGCGCGGTCGGGGGACGAAAAACTGTTTTTT
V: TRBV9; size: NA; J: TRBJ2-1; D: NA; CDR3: CASSDTSGHHEQFF; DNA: TGTGCCAGCAGCGATACCTCGGGTCATCATGAGCAGTTCTTC
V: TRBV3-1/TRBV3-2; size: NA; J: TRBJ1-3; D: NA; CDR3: CASSQEAGRLTSGNTIYF; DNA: TGTGCCAGCAGCCAAGAAGCGGGACGTCTGACTTCTGGAAACACCATATATTTT
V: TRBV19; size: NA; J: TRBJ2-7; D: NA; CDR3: CASSLRAGAPYEQYF; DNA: TGTGCCAGTAGCCTTCGGGCAGGGGCCCCCTACGAGCAGTACTTC
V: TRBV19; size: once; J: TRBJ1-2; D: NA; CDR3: CASQKQGSDGYTF; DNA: TGTGCCAGCCAGAAACAGGGAAGTGATGGCTACACCTTC
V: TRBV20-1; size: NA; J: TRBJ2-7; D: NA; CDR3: CVGSSGHEQYF; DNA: TGCGTGGGCAGTAGCGGCCACGAGCAGTACTTC
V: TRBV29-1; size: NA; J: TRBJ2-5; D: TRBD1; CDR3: CSVIPGQASQETQYF; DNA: TGCAGCGTGATCCCGGGACAGGCCAGCCAAGAGACCCAGTACTTC
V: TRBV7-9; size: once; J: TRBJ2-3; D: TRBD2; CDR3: CATGGWTDTQYF; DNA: TGTGCCACGGGGGGGTGGACAGATACGCAGTATTTT
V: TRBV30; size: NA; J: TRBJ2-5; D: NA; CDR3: CAWGLAEMTQYF; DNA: TGTGCCTGGGGGTTGGCGGAAATGACCCAGTACTTC
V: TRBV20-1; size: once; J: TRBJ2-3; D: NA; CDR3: CSARAADTQYF; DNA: TGCAGTGCTAGAGCAGCAGATACGCAGTATTTT
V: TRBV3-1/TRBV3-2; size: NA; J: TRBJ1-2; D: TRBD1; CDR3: CASSQEGRGEYGYTF; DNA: TGTGCCAGCAGCCAAGAGGGCAGGGGGGAGTATGGCTACACCTTC